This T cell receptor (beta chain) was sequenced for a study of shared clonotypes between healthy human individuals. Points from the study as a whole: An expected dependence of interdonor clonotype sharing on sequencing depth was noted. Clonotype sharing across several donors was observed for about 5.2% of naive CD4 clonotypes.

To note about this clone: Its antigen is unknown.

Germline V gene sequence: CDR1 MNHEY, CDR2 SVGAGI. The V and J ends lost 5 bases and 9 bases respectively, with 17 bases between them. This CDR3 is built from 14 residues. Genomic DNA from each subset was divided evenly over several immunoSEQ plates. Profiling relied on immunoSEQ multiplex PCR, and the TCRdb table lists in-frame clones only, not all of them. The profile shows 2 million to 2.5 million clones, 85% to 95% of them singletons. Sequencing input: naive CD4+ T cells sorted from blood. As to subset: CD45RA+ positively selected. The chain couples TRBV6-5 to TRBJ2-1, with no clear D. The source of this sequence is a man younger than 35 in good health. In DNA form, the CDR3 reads TGTGCCAGCAGTCCCCCGTGGAGATCCACTGAGCAGTTCTTC. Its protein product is CASSPPWRSTEQFF.